The T cell receptor beta chain under discussion was sequenced for a study of cytomegalovirus exposure and HLA in healthy donors. The primer mix had 60 Vbeta and 13 Jbeta primers. The data were produced by immunoSEQ multiplex PCR, yet TCRdb's version contains in-frame clones alone and is incomplete. The data show 20,000 to 25,000 clones, 75% to 80% seen once. Notes on this clone: Its antigen is as yet unknown.

Study-wide points: Later work found that TCR association rates differed between HLA loci; DRB1 had the most and HLA-C the fewest.

The CDR3 extends over 15 amino acids. The germline V and J ends were trimmed by 1 base and 0 bases, with 7 bases remaining between them. Germline V gene lookup returns CDR1 MDHEN and CDR2 SYDVKM. Input material: PBMCs. The clonotype was recovered from a male donor in good health and CMV-seronegative. V usage is TRBV28 and J usage is TRBJ1-3; D ambiguous. CDR3 nucleotide sequence: TGTGCCAGCAGTTTATCAGTTCCCTCTGGAAACACCATATATTTT. It codes for CASSLSVPSGNTIYF.